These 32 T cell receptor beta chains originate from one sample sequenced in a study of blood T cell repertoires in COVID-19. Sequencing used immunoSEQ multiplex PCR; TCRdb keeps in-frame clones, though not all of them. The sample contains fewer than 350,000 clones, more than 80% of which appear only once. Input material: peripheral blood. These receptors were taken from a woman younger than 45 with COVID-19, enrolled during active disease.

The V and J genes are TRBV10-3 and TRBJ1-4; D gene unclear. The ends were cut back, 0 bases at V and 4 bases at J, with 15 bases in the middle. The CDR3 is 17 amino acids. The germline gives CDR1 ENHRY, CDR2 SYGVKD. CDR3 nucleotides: TGTGCCATCAGTGAGTCCTGGAGTGGGAGGGATAATGAAAAACTGTTTTTT. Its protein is CAISESWSGRDNEKLFF.

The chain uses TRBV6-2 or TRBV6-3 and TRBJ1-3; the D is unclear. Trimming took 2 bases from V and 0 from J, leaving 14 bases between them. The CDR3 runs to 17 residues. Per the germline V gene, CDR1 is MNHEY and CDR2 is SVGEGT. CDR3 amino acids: CASSYLFAGSSGNTIYF. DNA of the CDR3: TGTGCCAGCAGTTACCTCTTTGCGGGGAGCTCTGGAAACACCATATATTTT.

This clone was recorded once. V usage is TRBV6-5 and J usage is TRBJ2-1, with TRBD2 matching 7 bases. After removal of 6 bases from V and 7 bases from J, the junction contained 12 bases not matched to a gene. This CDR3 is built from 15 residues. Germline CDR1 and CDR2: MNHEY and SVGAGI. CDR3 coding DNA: TGTGCCAGCAGCCTAATGGGGGAGGGATCAAATGAGCAGTTCTTC. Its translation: CASSLMGEGSNEQFF.

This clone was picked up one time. CDR3 in amino acids: CAWTPRWGGQDTQYF. The CDR3 DNA reads TGTGCCTGGACTCCGAGGTGGGGGGGGCAAGATACGCAGTATTTT. This rearrangement joins TRBV30 to TRBJ2-3; D may be TRBD2 (7 bases). CDR3 length equals 15 residues. Germline V lookup: CDR1 GTSNPN, CDR2 SVGIG (reference sequence). The ends were cut back, 4 bases at V and 5 bases at J, with 19 bases in the middle.

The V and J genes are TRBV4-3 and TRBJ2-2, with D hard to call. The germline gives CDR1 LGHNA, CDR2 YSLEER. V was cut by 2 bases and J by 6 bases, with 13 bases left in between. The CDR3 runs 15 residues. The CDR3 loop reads CASSQTLLAAGELFF. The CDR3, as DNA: TGCGCCAGCAGCCAAACTCTCTTGGCGGCCGGGGAGCTGTTTTTT.

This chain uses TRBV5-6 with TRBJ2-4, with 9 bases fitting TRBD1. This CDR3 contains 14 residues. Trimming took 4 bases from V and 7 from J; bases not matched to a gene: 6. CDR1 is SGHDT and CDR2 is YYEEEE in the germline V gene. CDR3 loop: CASSKGDRDNIQYF. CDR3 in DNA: TGTGCCAGCAGCAAGGGGGACAGGGACAACATTCAGTACTTC.

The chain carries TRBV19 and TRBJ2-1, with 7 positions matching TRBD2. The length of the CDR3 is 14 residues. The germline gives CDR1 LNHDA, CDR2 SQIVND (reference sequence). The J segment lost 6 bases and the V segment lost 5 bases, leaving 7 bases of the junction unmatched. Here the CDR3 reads CASSLRTRFNEQFF. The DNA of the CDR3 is TGTGCCAGTAGTCTCCGGACTAGGTTCAATGAGCAGTTCTTC.

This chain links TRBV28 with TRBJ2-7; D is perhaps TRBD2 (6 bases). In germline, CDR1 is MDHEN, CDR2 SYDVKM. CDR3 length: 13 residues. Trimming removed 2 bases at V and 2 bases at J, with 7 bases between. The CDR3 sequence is CASSLGLPYEQYF. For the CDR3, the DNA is TGTGCCAGCAGTTTAGGACTACCCTACGAGCAGTACTTC.

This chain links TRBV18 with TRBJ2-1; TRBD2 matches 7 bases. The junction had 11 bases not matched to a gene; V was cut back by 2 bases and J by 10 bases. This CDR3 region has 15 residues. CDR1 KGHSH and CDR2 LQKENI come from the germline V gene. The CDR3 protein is CASSPSGGSRDEQFF. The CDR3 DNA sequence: TGTGCCAGCTCACCATCCGGCGGGAGTCGAGACGAGCAGTTCTTC.

CDR3 loop: CASSFGDGEREYEQFF. The CDR3 nucleotides read TGTGCCAGCAGCTTTGGGGACGGAGAGCGGGAGTATGAGCAGTTCTTC. The V call is TRBV5-6, the J call TRBJ2-1; 8 nucleotides match TRBD2. V was clipped by 2 bases and J by 8 bases; unmatched bases: 12. CDR1 SGHDT and CDR2 YYEEEE come from the germline V gene. This CDR3 comprises 16 residues.

The CDR3 DNA is TGTGCCACCAGTGATTCACAGGGCCATAGCAATCAGCCCCAGCATTTT. Amino acid sequence: CATSDSQGHSNQPQHF. V gene TRBV24-1 combines with J gene TRBJ1-5; a weak D match, TRBD1 (6 bases). V was pared by 2 bases and J by 0 bases, with 10 bases between. The length of the CDR3 is 16 residues. The V gene's germline CDR1 is KGHDR and CDR2 SFDVKD.

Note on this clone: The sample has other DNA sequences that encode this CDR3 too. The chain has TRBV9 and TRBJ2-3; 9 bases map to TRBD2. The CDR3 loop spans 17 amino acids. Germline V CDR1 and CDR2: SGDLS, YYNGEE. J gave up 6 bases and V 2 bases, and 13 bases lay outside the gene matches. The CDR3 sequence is CASSVATAGGPGDTQYF. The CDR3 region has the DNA TGTGCCAGCAGCGTGGCTACGGCGGGAGGGCCAGGTGATACGCAGTATTTT.

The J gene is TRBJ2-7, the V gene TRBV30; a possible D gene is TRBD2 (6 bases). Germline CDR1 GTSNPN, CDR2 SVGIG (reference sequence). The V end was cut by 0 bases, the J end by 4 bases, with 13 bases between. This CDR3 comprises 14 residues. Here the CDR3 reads CAWSVGGGVYEQYF. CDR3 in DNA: TGTGCCTGGAGTGTCGGGGGTGGGGTGTACGAGCAGTACTTC.

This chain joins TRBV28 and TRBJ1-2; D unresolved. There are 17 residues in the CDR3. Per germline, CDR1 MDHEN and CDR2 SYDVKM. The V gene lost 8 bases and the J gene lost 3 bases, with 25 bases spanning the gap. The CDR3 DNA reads TGTGCCAGCGGAAATCCTGCCGACGGGATGTCCGACTATGGCTACACCTTC. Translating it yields CASGNPADGMSDYGYTF.

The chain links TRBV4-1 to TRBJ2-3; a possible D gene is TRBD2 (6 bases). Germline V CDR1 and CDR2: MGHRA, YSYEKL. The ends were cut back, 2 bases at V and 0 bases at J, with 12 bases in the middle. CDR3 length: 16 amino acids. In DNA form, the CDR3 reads TGCGCCAGCAGCCAACGGGACTTGGTTAGCACAGATACGCAGTATTTT. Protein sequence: CASSQRDLVSTDTQYF.

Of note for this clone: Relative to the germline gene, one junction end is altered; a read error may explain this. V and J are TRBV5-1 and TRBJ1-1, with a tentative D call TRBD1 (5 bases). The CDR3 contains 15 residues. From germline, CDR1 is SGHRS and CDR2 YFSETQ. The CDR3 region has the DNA TGCGCCAGCAGTTTGGGGCAGGGATCGGTTGCTGAAGCTTTCTTT. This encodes CASSLGQGSVAEAFF. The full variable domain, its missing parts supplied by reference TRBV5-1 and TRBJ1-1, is KAGVTQTPRYLIKTRGQQVTLSCSPISGHRSVSWYQQTPGQGLQFLFEYFSETQRNKGNFPGRFSGRQFSNSRSEMNVSTLELGDSALYLCASSLGQGSVAEAFFGQGTRLTVV.

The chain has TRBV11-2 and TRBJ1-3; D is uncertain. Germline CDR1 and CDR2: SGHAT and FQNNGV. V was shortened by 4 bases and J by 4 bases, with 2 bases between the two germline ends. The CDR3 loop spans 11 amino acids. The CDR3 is CASSSGNTIYF. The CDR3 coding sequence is TGTGCCAGCAGCTCAGGAAACACCATATATTTT.

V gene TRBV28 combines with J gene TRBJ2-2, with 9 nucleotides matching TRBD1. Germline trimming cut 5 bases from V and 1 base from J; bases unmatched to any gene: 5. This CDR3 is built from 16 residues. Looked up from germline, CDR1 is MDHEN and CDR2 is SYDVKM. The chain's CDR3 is CASSLTGQGNTGELFF. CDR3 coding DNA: TGTGCCAGCAGTCTAACGGGACAGGGGAACACCGGGGAGCTGTTTTTT.

The CDR3 DNA is TGCGCCAGCAGCCAATGGTCAGGGCGACCTGAAGCTTTCTTT. It codes for CASSQWSGRPEAFF. The chain joins TRBV5-1 to TRBJ1-1, with D perhaps matching TRBD1 (5 bases). CDR1 is SGHRS, CDR2 YFSETQ, per germline. V lost 4 bases to trimming and J lost 6 bases, with 16 bases between them. The CDR3 loop spans 14 amino acids. Supplemented by reference TRBV5-1 and TRBJ1-1, the full variable domain reads KAGVTQTPRYLIKTRGQQVTLSCSPISGHRSVSWYQQTPGQGLQFLFEYFSETQRNKGNFPGRFSGRQFSNSRSEMNVSTLELGDSALYLCASSQWSGRPEAFFGQGTRLTVV.

This CDR3 reads CASSLVQGGEKLFF. The CDR3 region has the DNA TGTGCCAGCAGCTTAGTACAGGGTGGGGAAAAACTGTTTTTT. The chain joins TRBV7-6 to TRBJ1-4, with D possibly being TRBD1 (6 bases). CDR1 is SGHVS and CDR2 is FNYEAQ in the germline V gene. The CDR3 sequence is 14 residues long. V was pared by 1 base and J by 8 bases, with 11 bases between. The whole variable domain, filled in from reference TRBV7-6 and TRBJ1-4, reads GAGVSQSPRYKVTKRGQDVALRCDPISGHVSLYWYRQALGQGPEFLTYFNYEAQQDKSGLPNDRFSAERPEGSISTLTIQRTEQRDSAMYRCASSLVQGGEKLFFGSGTQLSVL.

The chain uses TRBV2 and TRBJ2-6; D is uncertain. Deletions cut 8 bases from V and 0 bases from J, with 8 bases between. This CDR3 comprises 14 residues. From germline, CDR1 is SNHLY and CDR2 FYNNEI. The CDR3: CASAARSGANVLTF. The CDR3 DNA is TGTGCCAGCGCAGCGCGCTCTGGGGCCAACGTCCTGACTTTC.

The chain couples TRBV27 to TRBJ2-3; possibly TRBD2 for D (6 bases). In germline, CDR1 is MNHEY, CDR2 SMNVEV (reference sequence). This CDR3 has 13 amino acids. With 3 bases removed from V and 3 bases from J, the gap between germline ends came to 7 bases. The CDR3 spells CASSFRETDTQYF. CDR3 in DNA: TGTGCCAGCAGTTTCCGGGAGACAGATACGCAGTATTTT.

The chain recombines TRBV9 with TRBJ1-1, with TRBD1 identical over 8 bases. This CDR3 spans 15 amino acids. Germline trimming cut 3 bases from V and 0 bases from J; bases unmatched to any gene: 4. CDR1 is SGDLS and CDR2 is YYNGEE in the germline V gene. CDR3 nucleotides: TGTGCCAGCAGCGCCCAGGGACAGGTGAACACTGAAGCTTTCTTT. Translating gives CASSAQGQVNTEAFF.

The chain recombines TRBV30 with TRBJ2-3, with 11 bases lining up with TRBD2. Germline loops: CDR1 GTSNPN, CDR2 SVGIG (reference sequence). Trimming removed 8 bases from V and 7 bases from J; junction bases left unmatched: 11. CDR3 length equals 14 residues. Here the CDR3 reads CAGKTSGTPYTQYF. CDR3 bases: TGTGCCGGAAAGACTAGCGGGACGCCATATACGCAGTATTTT. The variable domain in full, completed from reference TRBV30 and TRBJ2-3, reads SQTIHQWPATLVQPVGSPLSLECTVEGTSNPNLYWYRQAAGRGLQLLFYSVGIGQISSEVPQNLSASRPQDRQFILSSKKLLLSDSGFYLCAGKTSGTPYTQYFGPGTRLTVL.

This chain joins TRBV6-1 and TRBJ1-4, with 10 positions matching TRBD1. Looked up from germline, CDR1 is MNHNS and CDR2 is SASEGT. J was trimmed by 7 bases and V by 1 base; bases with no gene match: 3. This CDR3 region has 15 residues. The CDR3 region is CASSEDRDRGEKLFF. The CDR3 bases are TGTGCCAGCAGTGAAGACCGGGACAGGGGTGAAAAACTGTTTTTT.

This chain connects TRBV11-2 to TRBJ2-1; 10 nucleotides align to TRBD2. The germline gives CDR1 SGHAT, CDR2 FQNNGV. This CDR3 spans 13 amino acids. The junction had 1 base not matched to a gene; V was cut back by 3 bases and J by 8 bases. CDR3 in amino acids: CASSLGLAYEQFF. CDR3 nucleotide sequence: TGTGCCAGCAGCTTGGGACTAGCGTATGAGCAGTTCTTC.

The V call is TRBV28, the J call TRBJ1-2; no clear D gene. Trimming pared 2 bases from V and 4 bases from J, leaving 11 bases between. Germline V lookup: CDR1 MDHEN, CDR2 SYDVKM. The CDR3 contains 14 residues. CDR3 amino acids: CASSLLARSYGYTF. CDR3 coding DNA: TGTGCCAGCAGTTTACTAGCACGTAGCTATGGCTACACCTTC.

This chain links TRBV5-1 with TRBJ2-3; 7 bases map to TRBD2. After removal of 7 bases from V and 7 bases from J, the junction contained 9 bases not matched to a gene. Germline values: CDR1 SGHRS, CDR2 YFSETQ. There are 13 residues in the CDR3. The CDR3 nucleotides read TGCGCCAGCGACCCCACGGGGGGAAATACGCAGTATTTT. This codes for CASDPTGGNTQYF.

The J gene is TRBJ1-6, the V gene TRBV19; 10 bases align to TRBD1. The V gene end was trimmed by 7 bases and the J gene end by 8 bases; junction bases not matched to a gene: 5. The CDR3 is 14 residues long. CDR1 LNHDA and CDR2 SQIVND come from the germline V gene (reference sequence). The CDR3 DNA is TGTGCCAGTAAGAGGACAGGGGGAGATTCACCCCTCCACTTT. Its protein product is CASKRTGGDSPLHF. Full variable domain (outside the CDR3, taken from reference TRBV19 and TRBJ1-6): DGGITQSPKYLFRKEGQNVTLSCEQNLNHDAMYWYRQDPGQGLRLIYYSQIVNDFQKGDIAEGYSVSREKKESFPLTVTSAQKNPTAFYLCASKRTGGDSPLHFGNGTRLTVT.

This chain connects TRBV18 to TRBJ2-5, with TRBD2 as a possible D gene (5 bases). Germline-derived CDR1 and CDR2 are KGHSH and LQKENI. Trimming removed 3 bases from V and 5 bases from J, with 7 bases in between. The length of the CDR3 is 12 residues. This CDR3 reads CASSPPGETQYF. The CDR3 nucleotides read TGTGCCAGCTCACCTCCGGGGGAGACCCAGTACTTC.

DNA of the CDR3: TGTGCCTGGAACACGGACAGTACCGGGGCCAACGTCCTGACTTTC. This gives the protein CAWNTDSTGANVLTF. This chain links TRBV30 with TRBJ2-6; D possibly corresponds to TRBD1 (6 bases). Between the trimmed V and J ends, which lost 4 bases and 4 bases, there was a span of 14 bases. The germline V gene has CDR1 GTSNPN and CDR2 SVGIG (reference sequence). This CDR3 is built from 15 residues.

The CDR3 sequence is CASSPGGGNGYTF. The CDR3 DNA is TGCGCCAGCAGCCCAGGGGGAGGCAATGGCTACACCTTC. V and J are TRBV5-1 and TRBJ1-2; 7 bases are shared with TRBD1. Trimming cost V 4 bases and J 6 bases; bases outside gene matches: 6. The CDR3 loop spans 13 amino acids. Germline CDR1 is SGHRS and CDR2 is YFSETQ.